The next 24 T cell receptor delta chains were all read from a single sample in a study of Vδ1+ human thymocytes. Study conclusions and caveats: Highly polyclonal TRG and TRD repertoires with Gaussian CDR3 length distributions appeared in thymus.

No antigen has been assigned to these receptors. RNA was extracted from the cells and then reverse transcribed. Pooled V-gene forward primers with one constant-region reverse primer generated the CDR3 amplicons by multiplex PCR. TCRdb re-called the multiplex PCR reads using CATT. The sample holds roughly 25,000 delta-chain clones, 7.4% seen once. The sample taken for sequencing was Vdelta1+ gamma-delta thymocytes from the thymus. Documented subset: FACS-sorted CD3+ TCRalphabeta- TCRVdelta1+ TCRVdelta2- thymocytes. The receptor source for this set is a girl under three years old who had congenital heart surgery.

This clone appeared a few times. The rearrangement joins TRDV1 to TRDJ1; the match to TRDD2 covers 9 bases. Germline V gene lookup returns CDR1 TSWWSYY and CDR2 QGS. The length of the CDR3 is 17 residues. With V trimmed by 0 bases and J by 11 bases, 16 bases remained unmatched. CDR3 DNA: TGTGCTCTTGGGGAACTCCGTCCTTCCTACATAGCCGTCAGGCTCATCTTT. It encodes CALGELRPSYIAVRLIF.

The V and J genes are TRDV1 and TRDJ1; D is possibly TRDD3 (5 bases). The CDR3 spans 23 residues. Germline V lookup: CDR1 TSWWSYY, CDR2 QGS. Trimming left V 0 bases short and J 0 bases short, with 32 bases between. CDR3 loop: CALGELFGVSLGRRLINTDKLIF. CDR3 nucleotides: TGTGCTCTTGGGGAACTTTTTGGGGTATCGTTGGGACGACGACTCATTAACACCGATAAACTCATCTTT.

The J gene is TRDJ1, the V gene TRDV1; 11 nucleotides match TRDD3. Germline CDR1 reads TSWWSYY; CDR2 reads QGS. The CDR3 has 20 amino acids. The ends lost 5 bases at V and 4 bases at J; junction bases unmatched: 21. CDR3: CALGIKLPSVSTGGYDKLIF. CDR3 DNA: TGTGCTCTTGGGATAAAACTTCCCTCGGTTAGTACTGGGGGATACGATAAACTCATCTTT.

V usage is TRDV1 and J usage is TRDJ1; TRDD3 is a possible D gene (5 bases). Trimming left V 2 bases short and J 3 bases short, with 19 bases between. Germline CDR1 reads TSWWSYY; CDR2 reads QGS. CDR3 length: 17 residues. The CDR3 DNA follows: TGTGCTCTTGGGGAAGGCGGTCGAGCATACGTGTCCGATAAACTCATCTTT. It codes for CALGEGGRAYVSDKLIF.

This rearrangement joins TRDV1 to TRDJ1; 7 bases agree with TRDD3. V shed 0 bases and J 0 bases; nucleotides not matched to a gene: 4. Looked up from germline, CDR1 is TSWWSYY and CDR2 is QGS. The CDR3 length is 16 residues. The CDR3 here is CALGELGGGYTDKLIF. CDR3 sequence (DNA): TGTGCTCTTGGGGAACTTGGAGGGGGATACACCGATAAACTCATCTTT.

V and J are TRDV1 and TRDJ1; no clear D gene. The length of the CDR3 is 17 residues. Germline V gives CDR1 TSWWSYY, CDR2 QGS. Deletions cut 1 base from V and 10 bases from J, with 25 bases between. DNA for the CDR3: TGTGCTCTTGGGGAACAAGGTGGTGTGGAAAGACCAAAGGGACTCATCTTT. It yields the protein CALGEQGGVERPKGLIF.

J is TRDJ1 and V is TRDV1; 8 nucleotides agree with TRDD3. The V gene end was trimmed by 5 bases and the J gene end by 0 bases; junction bases not matched to a gene: 17. Germline CDR1 TSWWSYY, CDR2 QGS. This CDR3 is 19 amino acids long. As DNA, the CDR3 is TGTGCTCTTGGGATTCGACTGAGTGGGGGATCCCGGTACACCGATAAACTCATCTTT. Protein product: CALGIRLSGGSRYTDKLIF.

This sequence joins TRDV1 and TRDJ1; the match to TRDD3 covers 10 bases. This CDR3 is 16 amino acids long. Per the germline V gene, CDR1 is TSWWSYY and CDR2 is QGS. J gave up 1 base and V 5 bases, and 7 bases lay outside the gene matches. This CDR3 is CALGTRGGYATDKLIF. CDR3 coding DNA: TGTGCTCTTGGGACCCGGGGGGGATACGCCACCGATAAACTCATCTTT.

This clone has only a few counts. The rearrangement joins TRDV1 to TRDJ1; D possibly corresponds to TRDD3 (6 bases). There are 18 residues in the CDR3. Germline assignment: CDR1 TSWWSYY and CDR2 QGS. The V end lost 1 base, the J end lost 10 bases, and 28 bases lay between the germline ends. The CDR3 spells CALGEHPPFALGLRVLIF. The CDR3 nucleotides read TGTGCTCTTGGGGAACACCCCCCCTTTGCACTGGGCCTTAGGGTACTCATCTTT.

This clone was counted only a few times. The V gene is TRDV1, the J gene TRDJ1; D remains unclear. Germline V gene sequence: CDR1 TSWWSYY, CDR2 QGS. This CDR3 region has 22 residues. V shed 3 bases and J shed 2 bases, with 34 bases lying between them. DNA of the CDR3: TGTGCTCTTGGGGACTCCGCTTACCTGTCAGCCCGTTATTTCCCCCCGACCGATAAACTCATCTTT. This sequence encodes CALGDSAYLSARYFPPTDKLIF.

The J gene was identified as TRDJ1, and no V gene was called. The CDR3 spans 15 residues. DNA of the CDR3: TGTGCTCTTGGGGTCATTTTCCTGCCCGCCTATAAACTCATCTTT. Translated, it gives CALGVIFLPAYKLIF.

There are a few counts of this clone. The rearrangement joins TRDV1 to TRDJ1, with D possibly matching TRDD3 (6 bases). Trimming stripped 6 bases from V and 10 bases from J, with 30 bases between. This CDR3 region has 17 residues. Germline V gives CDR1 TSWWSYY, CDR2 QGS. The CDR3 nucleotides are TGTGCTCTTGGTGATTGTATAGGGCAATACTGGGCGCAGGGACTCATCTTT. This translates into CALGDCIGQYWAQGLIF.

This clone was seen only a few times. The gene calls are TRDV1 and TRDJ1; D not certain. V was shortened by 2 bases and J by 0 bases, with 13 bases between the two germline ends. Germline V lookup: CDR1 TSWWSYY, CDR2 QGS. The CDR3 is 16 amino acids. CDR3 DNA sequence: TGTGCTCTTGGGGAATCAGCTCGCGGGAACACCGATAAACTCATCTTT. This sequence encodes CALGESARGNTDKLIF.

The chain recombines TRDV1 with TRDJ1, with D perhaps matching TRDD2 or TRDD3 (9 bases each). Assignment of the J gene here rests on matching the DNA to germline, because TCRdb gives none. Deletions cut 5 bases from V and 2 bases from J, with 27 bases between. This CDR3 is 19 amino acids long. The V gene's germline CDR1 is TSWWSYY and CDR2 QGS. The CDR3 DNA reads TGTGCTCTTGGGACCTCCCTTCCTACGCTGCTGGGGGATACCGATAAACTCATCTTT. It encodes CALGTSLPTLLGDTDKLIF.

This clone occurred a few times. J is TRDJ1 and V is TRDV1, with no clear D. CDR3 length equals 18 residues. The ends were cut back, 0 bases at V and 0 bases at J, with 17 bases in the middle. The germline gives CDR1 TSWWSYY, CDR2 QGS. The CDR3 DNA sequence: TGTGCTCTTGGGGAACTAAGTCCGCCCCGACTTCACACCGATAAACTCATCTTT. Amino acids: CALGELSPPRLHTDKLIF.

The rearrangement links TRDV1 to TRDJ1; 7 bases align to TRDD3. The J gene was missing in TCRdb and was found by matching the end of the DNA to germline. CDR3 length: 15 amino acids. Germline trimming cut 3 bases from V and 7 bases from J; bases unmatched to any gene: 11. Germline assignment: CDR1 TSWWSYY and CDR2 QGS. The CDR3 DNA sequence: TGTGCTCTTGGGGATCCCTACTCTGGGGGCTCTAAACTCATCTTT. Protein product: CALGDPYSGGSKLIF.

The rearrangement uses TRDV1 and TRDJ1; D is ambiguous. Germline-derived CDR1 and CDR2 are TSWWSYY and QGS. The CDR3 has 16 residues. Trimming took 1 base from V and 1 from J, leaving 13 bases between them. CDR3 region: CALGEPFSFLTDKLIF. Written as DNA, the CDR3 is TGTGCTCTTGGGGAACCTTTCTCGTTTCTCACCGATAAACTCATCTTT.

The J segment is TRDJ1; no V gene was assigned; the table's D call, TRDD3, was not checked against the DNA. The CDR3 runs to 20 residues. The CDR3 spells CALGDRLLFPIRLYTDKLIF. CDR3 DNA sequence: TGTGCTCTTGGGGACCGACTACTATTTCCTATTCGACTGTACACCGATAAACTCATCTTT.

This rearrangement joins TRDV1 to TRDJ1, with 9 bases identical to TRDD2. CDR3 length: 20 amino acids. Germline-derived CDR1 and CDR2 are TSWWSYY and QGS. Trimming removed 0 bases from V and 0 bases from J; junction bases left unmatched: 14. CDR3: CALGELTFLRTTGYTDKLIF. As DNA, the CDR3 is TGTGCTCTTGGGGAACTTACCTTCCTACGTACGACTGGGTACACCGATAAACTCATCTTT.

This clone was detected a few times. The V call is TRAV29/DV5, the J call TRDJ1; 8 bases line up with TRDD3. V was pared by 1 base and J by 8 bases, with 25 bases of the junction left unmatched. Germline V gene data show CDR1 as NSMFDY and CDR2 as ISSIKDK. The CDR3 extends over 19 amino acids. The CDR3 protein is CAASYTKLGYGGPWCKLIF. The CDR3 coding sequence is TGTGCAGCAAGCTATACTAAACTGGGATACGGGGGCCCCTGGTGCAAACTCATCTTT.

The rearrangement uses TRDV1 and TRDJ1; TRDD3 is a possible D gene (6 bases). The CDR3 loop spans 17 amino acids. Germline CDR1 TSWWSYY, CDR2 QGS. Trimming removed 3 bases at V and 0 bases at J, with 17 bases between. The CDR3 loop reads CALGDQNWGPYTDKLIF. The CDR3 coding sequence is TGTGCTCTTGGGGACCAAAATTGGGGGCCTTACACCGATAAACTCATCTTT.

This clone was found a few times. The chain joins TRDV1 to TRDJ1; the D is unclear. Germline V CDR1 and CDR2: TSWWSYY, QGS. The CDR3 runs 16 residues. Trimming removed 2 bases at V and 9 bases at J, with 22 bases between. Written as DNA, the CDR3 is TGTGCTCTTGGGGAATCCGGTCGGCCTTTAAATTTCCAACTCATCTTT. Its protein product is CALGESGRPLNFQLIF.

This clone appeared a few times. This sequence joins TRDV1 and TRDJ1, with D possibly TRDD3 on 6 matching bases. The CDR3 consists of 19 residues. The germline gives CDR1 TSWWSYY, CDR2 QGS. Trimming took 1 base from V and 0 from J, leaving 21 bases between them. The CDR3 DNA follows: TGTGCTCTTGGGGAACCCTGCGGCGGATACCCCTCGTACACCGATAAACTCATCTTT. Amino acids: CALGEPCGGYPSYTDKLIF.

This sequence joins TRDV1 and TRDJ1; TRDD3 matches at 9 bases. The CDR3 totals 17 residues. The germline gives CDR1 TSWWSYY, CDR2 QGS. The V gene end was trimmed by 3 bases and the J gene end by 6 bases; junction bases not matched to a gene: 14. CDR3 DNA sequence: TGTGCTCTTGGGGAGGTTGATCTAGGCTGGGGGATGAATAAACTCATCTTT. This gives the protein CALGEVDLGWGMNKLIF.